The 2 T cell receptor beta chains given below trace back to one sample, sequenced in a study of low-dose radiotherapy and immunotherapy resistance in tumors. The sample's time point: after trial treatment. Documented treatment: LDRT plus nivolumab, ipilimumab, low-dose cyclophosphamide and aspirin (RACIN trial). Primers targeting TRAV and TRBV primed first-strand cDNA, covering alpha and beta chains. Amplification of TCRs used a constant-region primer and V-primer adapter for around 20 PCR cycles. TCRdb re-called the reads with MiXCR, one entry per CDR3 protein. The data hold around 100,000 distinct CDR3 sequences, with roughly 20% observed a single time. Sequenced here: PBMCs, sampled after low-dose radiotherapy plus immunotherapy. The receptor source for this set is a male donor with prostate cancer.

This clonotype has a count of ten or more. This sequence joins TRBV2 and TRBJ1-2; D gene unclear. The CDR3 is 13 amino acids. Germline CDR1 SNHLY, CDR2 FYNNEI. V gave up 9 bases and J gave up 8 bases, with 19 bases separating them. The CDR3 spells CASDTSQVGGYTF. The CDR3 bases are TGTGCCAGTGACACTTCCCAAGTTGGCGGCTACACCTTC.

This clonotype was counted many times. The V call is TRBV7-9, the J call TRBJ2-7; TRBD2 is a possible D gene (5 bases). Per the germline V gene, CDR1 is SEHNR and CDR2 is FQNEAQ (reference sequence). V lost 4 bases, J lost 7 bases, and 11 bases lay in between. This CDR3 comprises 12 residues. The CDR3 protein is CASSSGIWEQYF. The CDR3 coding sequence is TGTGCCAGCAGCTCCGGGATTTGGGAGCAGTACTTC. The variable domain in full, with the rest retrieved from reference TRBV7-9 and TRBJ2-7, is DTGVSQNPRHKITKRGQNVTFRCDPISEHNRLYWYRQTLGQGPEFLTYFQNEAQLEKSRLLSDRFSAERPKGSFSTLEIQRTEQGDSAMYLCASSSGIWEQYFGPGTRLTVT.